This entry describes one T cell receptor (beta chain). This clone came up once. No antigen is known for it. No quality values exist for individual bases; no much larger clone is one base distant. This record comes from a study of cytomegalovirus exposure and HLA in healthy donors (dated by TCRdb to 2016 to 2017). As for the study more broadly: An earlier analysis of approximately 600 of the donors reported more than 250 Gb of sequence data and approximately 110 million unique TCR beta sequences from about 200 million T cells. Around 330 gigabases of sequencing data and 70 million to 95 million unique TCR sequences made up an early release that covered roughly 670 HLA-typed donors. Among the roughly 390 genotyped donors, around 81% belonged to the genetic ancestry cluster associated with self-reported Caucasian donors. The study aimed to test whether signatures of past pathogen exposure could be identified by cataloging public T cell receptors. The T cell repertoires of under 700 subjects were profiled by immunosequencing and related to cytomegalovirus serostatus. Besides the first cohort of under 700 subjects, a separate validation cohort made up of 90 to 150 different subjects was used. High-throughput TCR immunosequencing, statistical association of individual TCRs with disease status, and machine learning were combined to predict cytomegalovirus infection status. In a later analysis, previously published TCR beta repertoires from 500 to 750 donors were re-analyzed and high-resolution HLA genotyping was added so that TCR occurrence patterns could be studied. In the later analysis, no new phenotypic data were used to find candidate immune exposures; instead, reliance was placed on TCR beta sequences and their occurrence across donors. An earlier analysis of 587 of the donors used high-throughput TCR beta sequencing to judge whether each TCR beta V gene segment behaved as functional or pseudogenic. Alongside the repertoire data, information on donor age, sex, ethnicity and CMV serostatus was compiled. A later genetic analysis used genome-wide SNP genotypes for about three fifths of the 666 donors, treating that subset as a discovery cohort. Every repertoire in the discovery cohort had been generated on one and the same sequencing platform. Class I and class II HLA loci were covered by the typing at four-digit resolution. Typing coverage varied by locus: roughly 629-640 donors for A, B, C, DRB1 and DQB1; approximately 500 for DQA1; more than 600 for DPA1; roughly 450 for DPB1. Roughly 5 DR-DQ haplotypes were handled as single units for association and clustering because linkage in the cohort was strong. Among around 400 genotyped donors of the cohort, an average of around 250,000 unique TCR beta nucleotide sequences was sequenced per donor, of which about 19% were non-productive. Here is what the overall study found, with its caveats: According to a later genetic analysis, donors in an Asian-associated ancestry cluster had fewer N-insertions in productive TCRs than the roughly 670-donor mean. In a later analysis, about 17,000 TCR beta sequences were associated with specific HLA alleles at a false discovery rate of 0.05. In a later analysis, several top co-occurrence clusters were reported to appear linked to parvovirus B19, influenza, CMV and Epstein-Barr virus. CMV serostatus was the only immune exposure information available for the cohort. Because some donors lacked HLA typing at each locus, the association tests relied only on the typed subset. A group of highly shared sequence variants was considered likely to be a technical artifact of the sequencing pipeline. Linkage disequilibrium might explain the correlated functional status among segregating V segments, but an unknown experimental factor could not be ruled out. A few of the identified cytomegalovirus-associated TCR beta chains were confirmed in vitro to be specific for cytomegalovirus antigens. Some IMGT-functional V segments, including TRBV6-2 and TRBV6-3, could not be distinguished by the 87-base-pair reads and were therefore excluded. A later analysis found that HLA-associated TCR beta chains were more clonally expanded and had lower generation probabilities than equally common non-associated chains. Only TCR beta chains were sequenced in this cohort, and the absence of alpha or paired-chain data limited detectable features. A further reported finding was that TCR beta sequences accurately predicted the HLA-A and HLA-B alleles for most subjects in the first cohort. According to a later analysis, most CMV-associated TCR beta chains appeared to be HLA-restricted, and the HLA associations seemed to be driven largely by CMV exposure. Over 15 rarely observed V segments, including chromosome 9 orphons, were excluded from the earlier analysis of some 590 of the donors because counts were too low. The classifier was reported to diagnose cytomegalovirus status with high specificity and sensitivity in both the original and validation cohorts. In a later analysis, the rate of TCR association differed among HLA loci, with DRB1 alleles having the most associated TCRs and HLA-C alleles having the fewest. It was suggested by the authors that the approach could potentially be generalized to other disease states and immunological phenotypes. An earlier analysis of 587 of the donors showed that most TCR beta V segments appeared in productive rearrangements either about 87% or about 30% of the time, which broadly matched IMGT annotations. While some public TCRs were present in many individuals, most TCR sequences turned up only very rarely across donors. When HLA alleles, especially DR and DQ, strongly co-occurred, attributing TCR associations to individual alleles was difficult. A total of 164 TCR beta chains were listed by the study as associated with cytomegalovirus. A later genetic analysis associated a missense DCLRE1C variant with V-gene and J-gene trimming of TCR beta chains, and an independent cohort replicated the association. Sequencing depth was assumed to be roughly uniform across donors in the presence/absence analyses, though that assumption may not hold.

The cohort comprised fewer than 700 healthy bone marrow donors. At the time of sampling, all cohort members were nominally healthy, though unrecorded immune exposures were likely present. The donor was CMV seropositive and belonged to the group of 250 to 350 seropositive cohort members. Each donor provided a peripheral blood sample, and peripheral blood mononuclear cells were used for TCR beta sequencing. The Qiagen DNeasy Blood Extraction Kit was used to extract genomic DNA from the blood cell samples. CDR1 and CDR2, looked up from the germline V gene, are SGHTA and FQGNSA. CDR3 length: 13 amino acids, cysteine to phenylalanine. The read is trimmed to its CDR3 DNA, 39 bases read in frame from base 1. V was cut back by 2 bases and J by 6 bases, leaving a gap of 9 bases between them. Receptors were amplified or captured by the immunoSEQ multiplex PCR assay. A mixture of 60 forward primers for TCR Vbeta segments and 13 reverse primers for TCR Jbeta segments was used in the multiplex PCR. The CDR3 region of rearranged TCR beta genes was amplified from genomic DNA by a multiplex PCR assay. The Illumina HiSeq System was used to sequence the amplified TCR beta libraries as 87-base-pair reads. The paper's processing steps were these. A later analysis tallied around 80 million unique TCR beta chains across the 700 or so repertoires, and some 12 million of those chains were shared by two or more donors. A nearest-neighbor algorithm error-corrected the raw reads and collapsed the reads into unique sequences, merging closely related sequences to remove PCR and sequencing errors. To assign V, D and J gene segments, CDR3 sequences were aligned to IMGT reference sequences. For a sequence to be retained, a match of at least six nucleotides was required to both a V gene segment and a J gene segment. A rearrangement was called productive if the CDR3 had no stop codons and remained in frame with V and J, and every other rearrangement was called non-productive. CDR3 was defined according to IMGT convention as the region running from the second conserved V-encoded cysteine to the conserved J-encoded phenylalanine. Sequences without an unambiguous match to a single V gene segment were excluded from the earlier analysis of about 640 of the donors. In an earlier analysis of approximately 550 of the donors, V segments were called functional above 56.7% productive rearrangements and were called segregating when the between-donor standard deviation exceeded 5%. A statistical classification framework was built to diagnose cytomegalovirus status from the catalog of TCR beta chain sequences. V and J gene assignment, in a later analysis, came from comparing TCR nucleotide sequences with IMGT/GENE-DB human TR gene sequences. A later analysis assigned CDR3 sequences and most-parsimonious VDJ recombination scenarios with the TCRdist pipeline. In a later analysis, each TCR beta chain was defined by its CDR3 amino acid sequence together with its V-gene family, and reads lacking a unique V-gene family were excluded. A later analysis removed over 500 highly shared, low-generation-probability nucleotide sequences to deal with suspected cross-contamination and a sequencing artifact. For each public chain, a later analysis derived a clonal expansion index from normalized ranks of inferred template counts within each repertoire. In a later analysis, generation probabilities were computed with a VDJ recombination model fitted to out-of-frame rearrangements, and the resulting probabilities were checked against IGoR. In a later analysis, TCR-TCR, TCR-HLA and TCR-CMV co-occurrence was scored with hypergeometric tests, and a repertoire-size bias correction was applied to TCR pairs. A later analysis estimated false discovery rates by permuting HLA or CMV assignments 20 times. In a later analysis, co-occurring TCRs were grouped using DBSCAN, with TCRdist sequence similarity added in when clustering inside HLA-allele-positive subsets. Co-occurrence clustering excluded repertoires with fewer than 30,000 or more than 120,000 public chains, plus five with anomalous nucleotide sharing. Drawn from immuneACCESS, this table holds only the in-frame rearrangements with V and J called that TCRdb kept. Clones are partly lost; checked studies trace under half to an unresolved V gene and leave the rest unexplained. From that table come the V and J calls and clone size; the DNA was used to work out D and trimming. Counted in this sample were more than 150,000 clones; around 79% of them appeared once. About 14% of the sample goes to the ten largest clones.

This chain joins TRBV7-2 to TRBJ2-3; too little of a D gene remains to name it. The sequence derives from a middle-aged man in good health and CMV-seropositive. Sequencing used PBMCs. The nucleotide sequence reads TGTGCCAGCAGCTTACTTTTGGCCGATACGCAGTATTTT. This translates into CASSLLLADTQYF.